This T cell receptor (beta chain) was sequenced during a study of OX40 agonist ivuxolimab in advanced cancers. Whole-study context: Two patients with cutaneous melanoma and one with hepatocellular carcinoma, three in total, showed partial responses.

This clone was detected once. Its antigen is unknown. General study results and limits: With doses of 0.1 to 3.0 mg/kg, CD4+ and CD8+ blood T cells had undergone clonal expansion by week 6. The 0.1-3.0 mg/kg partial responders had among the lowest clonal expansion.

Produced via immunoSEQ multiplex PCR; TCRdb's table is partial and in-frame only. The repertoire holds roughly 45,000 clones, with around 90% as singletons. Patients were excluded for autoimmune disease history or systemic immunosuppression. The TCR comes from an adult with an advanced solid tumor such as melanoma, head and neck, liver or kidney cancer. This material consisted of CD4+ or CD8+ T cells sorted from blood, taken in a trial of the OX40 agonist ivuxolimab.

Here the CDR3 reads CASKGGNPNQPQHF. As DNA, the CDR3 is TGTGCCAGCAAAGGGGGTAACCCCAATCAGCCCCAGCATTTT. V and J are TRBV7-8 and TRBJ1-5, with D perhaps matching TRBD1 (6 bases). The ends were cut back, 7 bases at V and 3 bases at J, with 13 bases in the middle. Germline V gene sequence: CDR1 SGHVS, CDR2 FQNEAQ. There are 14 residues in the CDR3.